The rows below give T cell receptor beta chains drawn from one sample of a study of blood T cell repertoires in COVID-19. Repertoires were generated with immunoSEQ multiplex PCR, while TCRdb's copy carries only in-frame clones and drops some. The profile shows about 110,000 clones, 65% to 75% of them singletons. The source material was peripheral blood. The receptors were gathered from a human donor with acute or convalescent COVID-19. The donor label of this sample is uncertain. Both conserved end residues are part of each CDR3. Size tells how often a clone was seen (once, few, many) or the class of an expanded clone, and some rows leave it out.

size: -
J: TRBJ2-2
V: TRBV7-8
CDR3: CATRQLNTGELFF

size: once
J: TRBJ2-5
V: TRBV5-6
CDR3: CASSPLLQETQYF

size: -
J: TRBJ2-1
V: TRBV27
CDR3: CASKSLVLEEQFF

size: -
J: TRBJ1-5
V: TRBV2
CDR3: CASRAGGSNQPQHF

size: -
J: TRBJ2-2
V: TRBV30
CDR3: CAWNPTGVGELFF

size: -
J: TRBJ2-7
V: TRBV2
CDR3: CASLSLKLVYEQYF

size: -
J: TRBJ1-6
V: TRBV19
CDR3: CASSMGRGNSPLHF

size: -
J: TRBJ2-4
V: TRBV6-4
CDR3: CASRGLILGKNIQYF

size: -
J: TRBJ1-2
V: TRBV14
CDR3: CASSLRDRGVYGYTF

size: -
J: TRBJ2-7
V: TRBV2
CDR3: CASWTSGELSSSYEQYF

size: -
J: TRBJ1-4
V: TRBV5-1
CDR3: CASSPETGASNEKLFF

size: -
J: TRBJ2-2
V: TRBV6-5
CDR3: CASTMTSAGTGELFF

size: -
J: TRBJ1-2
V: TRBV27
CDR3: CASSLYGGVNYGYTF

size: -
J: TRBJ1-5
V: TRBV4-2
CDR3: CASSPEPGGGNQPQHF

size: -
J: TRBJ1-1
V: TRBV15
CDR3: CATSRDSSEDRSTEAFF

size: -
J: TRBJ2-2
V: TRBV2
CDR3: CASRTDRETGELFF

size: -
J: TRBJ1-1
V: TRBV9
CDR3: CASSLLSRQGSDGTEAFF

size: -
J: TRBJ2-2
V: TRBV7-2
CDR3: CASSYRSWASGGTGELFF

size: -
J: TRBJ2-7
V: TRBV2
CDR3: CASSEPATYEQYF

size: -
J: TRBJ1-6
V: TRBV5-1
CDR3: CASSLEGAGNSPLHF

size: -
J: TRBJ1-2
V: TRBV6-1
CDR3: CASSDQGSLSYGYTF

size: -
J: TRBJ2-1
V: TRBV2
CDR3: CASIRGNEQFF

size: -
J: TRBJ2-2
V: TRBV5-1
CDR3: CASSQGSNTGELFF

size: -
J: TRBJ1-6
V: TRBV30
CDR3: CAWRTSAGSPLHF

size: many
J: TRBJ1-5
V: TRBV2
CDR3: CASTRRTGSNQPQHF

size: -
J: TRBJ1-1
V: TRBV11-3
CDR3: CASSFLSGTPAFF

size: few
J: TRBJ2-1
V: TRBV7-2
CDR3: CASSRDSDQVFF

size: -
J: TRBJ1-2
V: TRBV5-8
CDR3: CASRRTNYGYTF

size: few
J: TRBJ1-5
V: TRBV27
CDR3: CASSTGGAGQPQHF

size: -
J: TRBJ1-2
V: TRBV21-1
CDR3: CASSKLRRTGLDGYTF

size: -
J: TRBJ1-5
V: TRBV4-1
CDR3: CASSQGKGNQPQHF

size: -
J: TRBJ2-6
V: TRBV19
CDR3: CASSARTGNSGANVLTF

size: -
J: TRBJ2-3
V: TRBV29-1
CDR3: CSVRDFTSTDTQYF

size: -
J: TRBJ1-3
V: TRBV13
CDR3: CATLQGSGNTIYF

size: -
J: TRBJ1-4
V: TRBV27
CDR3: CASSFSRTGEKLFF

size: -
J: TRBJ1-2
V: TRBV12-5
CDR3: CASGLVVRGHPNYGYTF

size: -
J: TRBJ1-6
V: TRBV6-2/TRBV6-3
CDR3: CASSHLGRGSPLHF

size: -
J: TRBJ1-6
V: TRBV4-1
CDR3: CASSQDWQINSPLHF

size: -
J: TRBJ1-5
V: TRBV6-6
CDR3: CASSPPGQRSNQPQHF

size: -
J: TRBJ2-3
V: TRBV19
CDR3: CASKGYGTDTQYF

size: -
J: TRBJ2-3
V: TRBV12-3/TRBV12-4
CDR3: CASRGRNTDTQYF

size: -
J: TRBJ2-1
V: TRBV2
CDR3: CASSEILAGSNEQFF

size: -
J: TRBJ1-5
V: TRBV2
CDR3: CASSLGQLSNQPQHF

size: -
J: TRBJ2-5
V: TRBV10-2
CDR3: CASSESELPEAVETQYF

size: once
J: TRBJ1-2
V: TRBV5-1
CDR3: CASSIEDPLYGYTF

size: -
J: TRBJ2-5
V: TRBV5-1
CDR3: CASSLLGSGGMETQYF

size: -
J: TRBJ2-3
V: TRBV18
CDR3: CASSPRGLDTQYF

size: many
J: TRBJ1-2
V: TRBV10-3
CDR3: CAIRPQELYGYTF

size: few
J: TRBJ1-2
V: TRBV6-1
CDR3: CASSEIYGEDGYTF

size: -
J: TRBJ1-3
V: TRBV25-1
CDR3: CASSQGDTIYF

size: few
J: TRBJ1-1
V: TRBV3-1/TRBV3-2
CDR3: CASSRTARNTEAFF

size: -
J: TRBJ2-1
V: TRBV6-5
CDR3: CATSDSIYNEQFF

size: -
J: TRBJ1-2
V: TRBV6-5
CDR3: CASSNPGQLYGYTF

size: -
J: TRBJ1-2
V: TRBV9
CDR3: CASSVARGRDGYTF

size: -
J: TRBJ2-3
V: TRBV2
CDR3: CASSVLSDTQYF

size: -
J: TRBJ1-4
V: TRBV6-6
CDR3: CASSRRRGTGEVEKLFF

size: -
J: TRBJ1-4
V: TRBV9
CDR3: CASSGWTGGNEKLFF

size: -
J: TRBJ1-2
V: TRBV5-1
CDR3: CASMDRGPGYTF

size: many
J: TRBJ2-1
V: TRBV4-1
CDR3: CASSLGLAGGRYNEQFF